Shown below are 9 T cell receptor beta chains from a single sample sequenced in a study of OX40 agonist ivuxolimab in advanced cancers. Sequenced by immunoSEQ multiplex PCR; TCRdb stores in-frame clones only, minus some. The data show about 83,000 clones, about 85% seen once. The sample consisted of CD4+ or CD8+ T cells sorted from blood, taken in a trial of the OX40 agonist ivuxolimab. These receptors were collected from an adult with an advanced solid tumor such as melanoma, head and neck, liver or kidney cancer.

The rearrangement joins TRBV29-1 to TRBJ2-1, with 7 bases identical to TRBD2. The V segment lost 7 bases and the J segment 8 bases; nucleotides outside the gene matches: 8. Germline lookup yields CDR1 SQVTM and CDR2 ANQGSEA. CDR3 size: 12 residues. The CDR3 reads CSGGAGVDEQFF. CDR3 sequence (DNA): TGCAGCGGCGGGGCGGGGGTGGATGAGCAGTTCTTC.

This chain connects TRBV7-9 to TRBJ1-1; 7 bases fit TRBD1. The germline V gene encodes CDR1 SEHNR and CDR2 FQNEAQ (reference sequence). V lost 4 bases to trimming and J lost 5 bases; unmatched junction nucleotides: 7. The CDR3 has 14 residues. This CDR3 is CASSSTGRGTEAFF. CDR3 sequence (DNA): TGTGCCAGCAGCTCGACAGGGAGGGGTACTGAAGCTTTCTTT. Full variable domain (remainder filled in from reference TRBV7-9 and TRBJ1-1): DTGVSQNPRHKITKRGQNVTFRCDPISEHNRLYWYRQTLGQGPEFLTYFQNEAQLEKSRLLSDRFSAERPKGSFSTLEIQRTEQGDSAMYLCASSSTGRGTEAFFGQGTRLTVV.

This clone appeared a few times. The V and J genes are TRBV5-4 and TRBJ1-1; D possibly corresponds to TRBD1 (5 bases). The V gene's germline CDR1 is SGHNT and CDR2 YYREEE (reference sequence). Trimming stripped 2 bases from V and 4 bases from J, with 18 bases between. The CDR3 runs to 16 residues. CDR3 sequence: CASSFNEGFRGTEAFF. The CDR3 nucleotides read TGTGCCAGCAGCTTTAACGAGGGTTTTAGGGGCACTGAAGCTTTCTTT.

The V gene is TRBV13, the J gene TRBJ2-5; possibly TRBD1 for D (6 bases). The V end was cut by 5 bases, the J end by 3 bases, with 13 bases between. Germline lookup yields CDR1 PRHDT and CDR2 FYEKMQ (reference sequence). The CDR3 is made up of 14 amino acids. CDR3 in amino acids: CASSLVGGEETQYF. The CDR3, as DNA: TGTGCCAGCAGCCTAGTAGGGGGTGAAGAGACCCAGTACTTC.

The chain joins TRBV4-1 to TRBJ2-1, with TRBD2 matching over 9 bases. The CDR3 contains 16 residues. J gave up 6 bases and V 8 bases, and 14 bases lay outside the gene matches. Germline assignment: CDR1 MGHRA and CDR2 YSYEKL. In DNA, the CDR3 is TGCGCCAGCTCAACTGGGGGAAGCGGGGGGTCCAATGAGCAGTTCTTC. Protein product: CASSTGGSGGSNEQFF.

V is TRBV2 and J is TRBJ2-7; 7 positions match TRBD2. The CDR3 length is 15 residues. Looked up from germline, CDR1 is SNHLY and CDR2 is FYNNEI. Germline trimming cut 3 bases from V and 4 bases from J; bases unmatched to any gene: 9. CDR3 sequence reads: CASSELAEPTYEQYF. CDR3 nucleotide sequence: TGTGCCAGCAGTGAGCTAGCGGAGCCTACATACGAGCAGTACTTC.

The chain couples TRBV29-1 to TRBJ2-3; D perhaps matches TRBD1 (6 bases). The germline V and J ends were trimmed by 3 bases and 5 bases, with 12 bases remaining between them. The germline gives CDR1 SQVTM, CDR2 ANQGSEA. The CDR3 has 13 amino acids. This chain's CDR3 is CSVDSQGIDTQYF. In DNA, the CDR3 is TGCAGCGTTGATTCCCAGGGGATAGATACGCAGTATTTT.

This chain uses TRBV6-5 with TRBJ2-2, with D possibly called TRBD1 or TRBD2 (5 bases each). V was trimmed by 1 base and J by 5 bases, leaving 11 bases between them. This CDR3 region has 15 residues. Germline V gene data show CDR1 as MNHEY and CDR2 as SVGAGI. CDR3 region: CASSYFGTGTGELFF. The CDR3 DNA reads TGTGCCAGCAGTTACTTTGGGACGGGAACCGGGGAGCTGTTTTTT.

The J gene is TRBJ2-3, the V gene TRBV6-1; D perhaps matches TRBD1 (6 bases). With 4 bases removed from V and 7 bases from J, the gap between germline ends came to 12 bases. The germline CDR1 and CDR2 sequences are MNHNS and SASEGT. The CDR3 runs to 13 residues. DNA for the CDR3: TGTGCCAGCAGTGCGAACAGGGACCATACGCAGTATTTT. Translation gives CASSANRDHTQYF.